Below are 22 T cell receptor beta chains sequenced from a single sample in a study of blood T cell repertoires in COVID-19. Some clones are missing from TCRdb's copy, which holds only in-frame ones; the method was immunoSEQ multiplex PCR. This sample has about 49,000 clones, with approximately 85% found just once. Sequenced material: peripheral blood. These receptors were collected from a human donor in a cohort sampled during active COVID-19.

For the CDR3, the DNA is TGTGCCAGCAGTCTCCGGAGCTCCTACAATGAGCAGTTCTTC. As protein: CASSLRSSYNEQFF. The gene calls are TRBV6-5 and TRBJ2-1, with no clear D. V was shortened by 5 bases and J by 0 bases, with 8 bases between the two germline ends. The CDR3 is 14 amino acids. Germline CDR1 reads MNHEY; CDR2 reads SVGAGI.

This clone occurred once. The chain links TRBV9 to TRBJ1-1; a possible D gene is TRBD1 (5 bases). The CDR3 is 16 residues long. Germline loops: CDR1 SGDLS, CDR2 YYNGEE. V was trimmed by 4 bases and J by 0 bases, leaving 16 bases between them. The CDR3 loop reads CASSPRGDLMNTEAFF. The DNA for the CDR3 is TGTGCCAGCAGCCCCCGCGGGGACCTCATGAACACTGAAGCTTTCTTT.

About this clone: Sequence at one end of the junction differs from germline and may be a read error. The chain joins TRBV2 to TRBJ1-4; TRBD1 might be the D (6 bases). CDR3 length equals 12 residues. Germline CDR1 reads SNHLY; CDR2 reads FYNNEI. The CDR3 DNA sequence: TGTGCCAGCAGAGAAGGGACAGAAAAACTGTTTTTT. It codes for CASREGTEKLFF.

Here the CDR3 DNA reads TGTGCCAGTAGTATCGACCAGGCTCCCATGAGACACCAGCATTTT. Translation gives CASSIDQAPMRHQHF. The chain combines TRBV19 with TRBJ1-5; unclear D gene. V was shortened by 3 bases and J by 12 bases, with 21 bases between the two germline ends. This CDR3 contains 15 residues. Germline V gene sequence: CDR1 LNHDA, CDR2 SQIVND (reference sequence).

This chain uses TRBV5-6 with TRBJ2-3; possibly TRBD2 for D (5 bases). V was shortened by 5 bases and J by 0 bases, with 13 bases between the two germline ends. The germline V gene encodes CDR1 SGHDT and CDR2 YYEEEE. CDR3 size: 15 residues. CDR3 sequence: CASRKTGSSTDTQYF. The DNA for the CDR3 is TGTGCCAGCAGAAAAACGGGATCTAGCACAGATACGCAGTATTTT. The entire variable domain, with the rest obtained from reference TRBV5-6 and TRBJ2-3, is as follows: DAGVTQSPTHLIKTRGQQVTLRCSPKSGHDTVSWYQQALGQGPQFIFQYYEEEERQRGNFPDRFSGHQFPNYSSELNVNALLLGDSALYLCASRKTGSSTDTQYFGPGTRLTVL.

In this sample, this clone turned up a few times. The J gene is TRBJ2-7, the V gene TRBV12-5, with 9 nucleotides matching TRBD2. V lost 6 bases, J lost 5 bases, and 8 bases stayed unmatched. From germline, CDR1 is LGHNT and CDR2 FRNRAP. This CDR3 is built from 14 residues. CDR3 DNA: TGTGCTAGTGGCGAGCGGGAGGCCATCCACGAGCAGTACTTC. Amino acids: CASGEREAIHEQYF.

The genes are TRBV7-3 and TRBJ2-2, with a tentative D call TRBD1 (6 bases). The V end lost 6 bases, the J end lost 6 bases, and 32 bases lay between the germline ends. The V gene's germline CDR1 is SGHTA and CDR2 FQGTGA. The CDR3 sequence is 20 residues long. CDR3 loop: CASSIKPRDQTGFKPGELFF. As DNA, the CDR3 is TGTGCCAGCAGTATCAAACCCCGAGACCAGACAGGATTTAAGCCCGGGGAGCTGTTTTTT.

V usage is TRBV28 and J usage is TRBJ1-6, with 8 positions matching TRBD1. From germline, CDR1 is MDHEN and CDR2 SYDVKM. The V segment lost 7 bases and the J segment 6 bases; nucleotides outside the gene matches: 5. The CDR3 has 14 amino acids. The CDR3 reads CASIPGGRNSPLHF. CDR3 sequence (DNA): TGTGCCAGCATACCAGGGGGCCGTAATTCACCCCTCCACTTT.

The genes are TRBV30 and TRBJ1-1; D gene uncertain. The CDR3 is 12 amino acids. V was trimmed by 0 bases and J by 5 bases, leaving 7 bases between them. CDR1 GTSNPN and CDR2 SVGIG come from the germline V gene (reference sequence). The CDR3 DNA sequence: TGTGCCTGGAGTGTACCAGGAACTGAAGCTTTCTTT. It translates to CAWSVPGTEAFF.

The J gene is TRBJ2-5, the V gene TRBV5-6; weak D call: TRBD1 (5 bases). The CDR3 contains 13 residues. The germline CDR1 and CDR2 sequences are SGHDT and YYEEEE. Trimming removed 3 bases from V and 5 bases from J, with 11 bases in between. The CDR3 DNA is TGTGCCAGCAGCTCACCCAGGGTGGAGACCCAGTACTTC. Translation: CASSSPRVETQYF.

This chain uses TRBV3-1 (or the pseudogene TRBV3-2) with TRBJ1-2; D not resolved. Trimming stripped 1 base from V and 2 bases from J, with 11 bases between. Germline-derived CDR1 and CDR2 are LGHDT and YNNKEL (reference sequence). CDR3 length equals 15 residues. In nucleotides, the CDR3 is TGTGCCAGCAGCCAAGGCCCCAACACCAACTATGGCTACACCTTC. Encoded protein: CASSQGPNTNYGYTF.

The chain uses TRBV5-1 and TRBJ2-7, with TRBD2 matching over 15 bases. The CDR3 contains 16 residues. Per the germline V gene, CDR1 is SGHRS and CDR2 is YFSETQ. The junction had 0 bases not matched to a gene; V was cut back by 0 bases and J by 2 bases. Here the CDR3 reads CASSLGTSGRAYEQYF. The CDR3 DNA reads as TGCGCCAGCAGCTTGGGGACTAGCGGGAGGGCCTACGAGCAGTACTTC.

DNA of the CDR3: TGTGCCAGTGCCCGGACAGGGGAGTGGAAAGTAACTGGAAACACCATATATTTT. As protein: CASARTGEWKVTGNTIYF. The chain is built from TRBV19 and TRBJ1-3, with 9 positions matching TRBD1. V lost 8 bases and J lost 2; bases outside the gene matches: 16. Germline V gives CDR1 LNHDA, CDR2 SQIVND (reference sequence). The CDR3 has 18 residues.

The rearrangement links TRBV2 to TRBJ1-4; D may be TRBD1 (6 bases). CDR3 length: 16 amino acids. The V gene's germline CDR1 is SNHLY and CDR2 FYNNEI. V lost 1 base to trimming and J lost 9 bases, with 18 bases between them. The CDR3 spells CASSEETRTAIQKLFF. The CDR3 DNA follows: TGTGCCAGCAGTGAAGAAACGCGGACAGCAATCCAAAAACTGTTTTTT.

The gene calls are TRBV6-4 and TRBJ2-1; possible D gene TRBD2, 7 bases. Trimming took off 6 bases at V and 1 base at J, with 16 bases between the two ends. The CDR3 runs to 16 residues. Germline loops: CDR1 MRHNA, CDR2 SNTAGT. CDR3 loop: CASSPEGGLSYNEQFF. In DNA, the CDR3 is TGTGCCAGCAGCCCAGAGGGGGGGCTGTCCTACAATGAGCAGTTCTTC.

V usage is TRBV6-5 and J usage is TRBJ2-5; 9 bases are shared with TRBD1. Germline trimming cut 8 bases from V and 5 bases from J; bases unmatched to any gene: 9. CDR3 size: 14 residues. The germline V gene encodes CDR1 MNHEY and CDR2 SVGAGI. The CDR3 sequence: CASRTGAGWETQYF. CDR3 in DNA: TGTGCCAGCCGGACAGGGGCGGGTTGGGAGACCCAGTACTTC.

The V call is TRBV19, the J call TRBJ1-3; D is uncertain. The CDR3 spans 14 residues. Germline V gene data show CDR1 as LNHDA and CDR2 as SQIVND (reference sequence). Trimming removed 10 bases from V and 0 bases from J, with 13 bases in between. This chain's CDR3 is CATSNPSSGNTIYF. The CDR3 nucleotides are TGTGCCACCAGTAACCCTTCCTCTGGAAACACCATATATTTT.

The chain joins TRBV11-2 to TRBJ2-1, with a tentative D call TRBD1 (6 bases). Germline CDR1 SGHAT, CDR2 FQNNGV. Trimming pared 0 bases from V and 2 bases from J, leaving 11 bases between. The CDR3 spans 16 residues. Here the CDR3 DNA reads TGTGCCAGCAGCTTAGATATCAGGGGAACCTACAATGAGCAGTTCTTC. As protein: CASSLDIRGTYNEQFF.

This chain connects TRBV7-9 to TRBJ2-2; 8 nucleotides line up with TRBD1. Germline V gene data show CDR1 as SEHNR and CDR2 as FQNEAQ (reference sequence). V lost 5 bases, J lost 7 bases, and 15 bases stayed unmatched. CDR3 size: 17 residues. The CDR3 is CASSQHRTGFNIGELFF. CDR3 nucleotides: TGTGCCAGCAGCCAACACCGGACAGGGTTTAATATCGGGGAGCTGTTTTTT.

CDR3 coding DNA: TGTGCCAGCAGGCCGGGACAGGGGATTGAAAAACTGTTTTTT. Translation: CASRPGQGIEKLFF. The rearrangement links TRBV19 to TRBJ1-4, with 10 bases aligning to TRBD1. Germline V gives CDR1 LNHDA, CDR2 SQIVND (reference sequence). CDR3 length: 14 amino acids. V was pared by 9 bases and J by 7 bases, with 8 bases of the junction left unmatched.

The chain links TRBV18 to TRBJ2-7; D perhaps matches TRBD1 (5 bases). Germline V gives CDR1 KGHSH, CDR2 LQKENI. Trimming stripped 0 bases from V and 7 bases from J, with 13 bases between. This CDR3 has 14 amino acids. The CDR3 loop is CASSPPPGRAEQYF. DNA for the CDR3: TGTGCCAGCTCACCACCCCCTGGCAGGGCAGAGCAGTACTTC.

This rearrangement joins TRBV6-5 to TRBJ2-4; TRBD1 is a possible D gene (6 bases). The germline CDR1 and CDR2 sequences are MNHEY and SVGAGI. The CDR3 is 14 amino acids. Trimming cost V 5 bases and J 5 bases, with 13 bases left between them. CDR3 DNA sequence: TGTGCCAGCAGTAGTACAGGGAACCAAAACATTCAGTACTTC. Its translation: CASSSTGNQNIQYF.